Reported below is one T cell receptor (beta chain). The record originates from a study of CD8 T cells in Susac syndrome. An input of 0.5 to 1 ug of RNA was subjected to reverse transcription using random hexamers. TCR beta CDR3 was amplified by immunoSEQ covering 54 Vbeta and 13 Jbeta. TCRdb re-called the immunoSEQ multiplex PCR reads with MiXCR, one entry per CDR3 protein. The data show 350,000 to 550,000 distinct CDR3 sequences, 75% to 90% seen once. Sequencing of TCR beta drew on CD8+ and CD4+ T cells from blood. Through negative isolation, CD4+ and CD8+ T cells were obtained, while TEMRA cells were enriched using FACS. CDR1 and CDR2 from the germline V gene are SEHNR and FQNEAQ (reference sequence). The V and J ends lost 5 bases and 0 bases respectively, with 14 bases between them. This CDR3 is built from 16 residues.

The specimen was CD8+ T cells from PBMCs. V is TRBV7-9 and J is TRBJ2-1; D may be TRBD1 (5 bases). The clonotype originates from a human donor with multiple sclerosis. The CDR3 spells CASSPSDRSSYNEQFF. CDR3 nucleotides: TGTGCCAGCAGCCCGAGCGACAGAAGCTCCTACAATGAGCAGTTCTTC.